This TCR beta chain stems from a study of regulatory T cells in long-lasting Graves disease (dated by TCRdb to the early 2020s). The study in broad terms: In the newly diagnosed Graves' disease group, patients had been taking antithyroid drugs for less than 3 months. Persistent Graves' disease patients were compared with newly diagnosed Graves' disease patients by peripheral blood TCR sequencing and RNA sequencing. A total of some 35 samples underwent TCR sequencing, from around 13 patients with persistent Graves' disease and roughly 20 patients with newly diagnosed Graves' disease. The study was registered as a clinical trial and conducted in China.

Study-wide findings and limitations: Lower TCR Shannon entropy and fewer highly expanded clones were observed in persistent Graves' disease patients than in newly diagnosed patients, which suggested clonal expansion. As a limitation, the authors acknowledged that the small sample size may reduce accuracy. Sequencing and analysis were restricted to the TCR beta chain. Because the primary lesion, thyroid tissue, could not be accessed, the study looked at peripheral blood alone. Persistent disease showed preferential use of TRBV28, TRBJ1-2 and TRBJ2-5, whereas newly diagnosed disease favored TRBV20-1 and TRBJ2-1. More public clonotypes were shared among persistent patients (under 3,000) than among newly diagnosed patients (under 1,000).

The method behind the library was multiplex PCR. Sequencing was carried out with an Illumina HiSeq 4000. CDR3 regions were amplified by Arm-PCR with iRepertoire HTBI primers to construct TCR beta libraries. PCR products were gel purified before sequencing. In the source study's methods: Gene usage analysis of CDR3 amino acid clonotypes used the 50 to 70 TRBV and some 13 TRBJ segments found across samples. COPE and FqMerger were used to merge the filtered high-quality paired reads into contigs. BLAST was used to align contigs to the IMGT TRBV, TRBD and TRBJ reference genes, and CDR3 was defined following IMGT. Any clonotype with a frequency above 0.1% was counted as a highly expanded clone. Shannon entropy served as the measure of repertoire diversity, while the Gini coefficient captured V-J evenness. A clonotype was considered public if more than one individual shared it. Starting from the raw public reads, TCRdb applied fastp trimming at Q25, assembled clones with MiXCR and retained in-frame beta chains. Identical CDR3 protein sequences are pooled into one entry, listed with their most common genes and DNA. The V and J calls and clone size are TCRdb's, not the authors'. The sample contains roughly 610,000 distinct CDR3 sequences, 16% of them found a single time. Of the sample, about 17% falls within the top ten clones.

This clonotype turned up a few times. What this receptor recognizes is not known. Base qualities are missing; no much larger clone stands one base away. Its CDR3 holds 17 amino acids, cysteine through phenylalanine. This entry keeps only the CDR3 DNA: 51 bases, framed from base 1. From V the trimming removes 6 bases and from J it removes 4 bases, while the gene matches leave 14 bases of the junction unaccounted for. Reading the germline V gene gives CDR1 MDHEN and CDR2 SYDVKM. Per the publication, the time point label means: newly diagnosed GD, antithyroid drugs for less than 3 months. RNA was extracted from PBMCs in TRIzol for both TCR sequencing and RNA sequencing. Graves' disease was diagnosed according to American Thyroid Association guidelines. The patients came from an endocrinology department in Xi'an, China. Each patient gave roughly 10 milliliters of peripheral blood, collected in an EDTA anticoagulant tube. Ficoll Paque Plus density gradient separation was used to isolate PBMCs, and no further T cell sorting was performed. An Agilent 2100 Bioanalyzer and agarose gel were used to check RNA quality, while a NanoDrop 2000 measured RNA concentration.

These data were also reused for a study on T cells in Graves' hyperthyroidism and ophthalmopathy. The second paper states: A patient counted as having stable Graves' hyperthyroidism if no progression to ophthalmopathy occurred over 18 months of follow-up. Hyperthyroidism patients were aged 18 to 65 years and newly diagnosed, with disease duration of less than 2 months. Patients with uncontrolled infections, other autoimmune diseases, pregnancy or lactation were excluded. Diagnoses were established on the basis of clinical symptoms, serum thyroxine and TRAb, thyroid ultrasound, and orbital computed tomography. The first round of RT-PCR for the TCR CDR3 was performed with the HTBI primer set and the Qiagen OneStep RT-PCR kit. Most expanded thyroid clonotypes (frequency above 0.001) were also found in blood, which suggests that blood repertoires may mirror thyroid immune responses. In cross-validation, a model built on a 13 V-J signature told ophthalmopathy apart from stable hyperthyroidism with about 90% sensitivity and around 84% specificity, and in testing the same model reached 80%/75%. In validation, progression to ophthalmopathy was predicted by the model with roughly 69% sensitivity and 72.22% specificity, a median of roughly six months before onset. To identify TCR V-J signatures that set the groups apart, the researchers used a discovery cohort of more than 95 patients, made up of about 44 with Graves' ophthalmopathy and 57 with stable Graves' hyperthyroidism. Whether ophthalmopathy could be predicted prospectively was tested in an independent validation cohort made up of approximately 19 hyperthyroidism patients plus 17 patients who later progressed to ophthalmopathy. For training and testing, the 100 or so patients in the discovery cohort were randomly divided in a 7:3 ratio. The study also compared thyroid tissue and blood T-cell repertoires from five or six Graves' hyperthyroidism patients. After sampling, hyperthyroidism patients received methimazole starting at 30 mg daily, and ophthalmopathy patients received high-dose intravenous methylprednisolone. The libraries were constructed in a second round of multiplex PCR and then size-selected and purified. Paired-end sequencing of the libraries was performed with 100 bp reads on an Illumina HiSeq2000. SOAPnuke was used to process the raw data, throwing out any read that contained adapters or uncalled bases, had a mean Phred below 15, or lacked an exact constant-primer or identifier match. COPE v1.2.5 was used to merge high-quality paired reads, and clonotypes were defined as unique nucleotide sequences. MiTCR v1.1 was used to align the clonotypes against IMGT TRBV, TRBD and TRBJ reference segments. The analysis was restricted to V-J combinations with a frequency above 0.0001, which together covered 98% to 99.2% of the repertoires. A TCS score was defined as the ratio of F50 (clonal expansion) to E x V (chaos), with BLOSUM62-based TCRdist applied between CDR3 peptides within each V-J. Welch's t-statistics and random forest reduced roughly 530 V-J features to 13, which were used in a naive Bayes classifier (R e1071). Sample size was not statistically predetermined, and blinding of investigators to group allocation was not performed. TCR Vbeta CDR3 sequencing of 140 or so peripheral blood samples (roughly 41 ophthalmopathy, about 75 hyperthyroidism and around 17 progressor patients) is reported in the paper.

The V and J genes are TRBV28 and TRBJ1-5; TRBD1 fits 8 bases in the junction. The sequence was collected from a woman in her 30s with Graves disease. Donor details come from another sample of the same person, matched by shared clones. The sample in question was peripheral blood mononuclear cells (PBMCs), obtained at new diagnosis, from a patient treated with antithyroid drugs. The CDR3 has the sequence CASRQGDALGGNQPQHF. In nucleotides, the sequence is TGTGCCAGCAGACAGGGGGACGCCCTCGGGGGGAATCAGCCCCAGCATTTT.